This T cell receptor (beta chain) is drawn from a study of cytomegalovirus exposure and HLA in healthy donors. The PCR had 60 Vbeta and 13 Jbeta primers. Profiled with immunoSEQ multiplex PCR; TCRdb holds only in-frame clones, not every one. Of 150,000 to 200,000 clones in the sample, roughly four fifths were seen once. The CDR3 length is 16 residues. Trimming left V 4 bases short and J 2 bases short, with 16 bases between. Germline-derived CDR1 and CDR2 are SGDLS and YYNGEE. The donors gave bone marrow, and they were healthy. Study outcomes and limitations: Researchers counted roughly 150 TCR beta chains as cytomegalovirus-associated. In an earlier analysis, productive rearrangement rates for most beta V segments clustered near 87% or 30%.

Turning to this clone: Its antigen is unidentified.

The rearrangement links TRBV9 to TRBJ2-1; a possible D gene is TRBD2 (6 bases). The specimen was PBMCs. The clonotype comes from a woman in her forties or fifties in good health and CMV-seropositive. Here the CDR3 DNA reads TGTGCCAGCAGCCCTATTGGGATAGCGGCCTACAATGAGCAGTTCTTC. Protein product: CASSPIGIAAYNEQFF.